This passage covers 20 T cell receptor beta chains from one sample sequenced in a study of CD8+ T cells in alopecia areata. cDNA prepared by RNA extraction and subsequent reverse transcription served as the template for sequencing. Here immunoSEQ multiplex PCR was the method, and the copy in TCRdb shows in-frame clones only, minus some. This table holds 120,000 or so clones, around two fifths found once. Sequencing was done on a sample of CD4+ T cells sorted from blood. The receptors were sampled from a human donor with alopecia areata.

This rearrangement joins TRBV7-2 to TRBJ2-3; 12 positions match TRBD1. Germline CDR1 reads SGHTA; CDR2 reads FQGNSA. CDR3 length: 16 amino acids. Germline trimming cut 5 bases from V and 6 bases from J; bases unmatched to any gene: 9. In DNA, the CDR3 is TGTGCCAGCAGCCAGGGGACAGGGGGCAGGAGGGATACGCAGTATTTT. This sequence encodes CASSQGTGGRRDTQYF. The full variable domain, its missing parts supplied by reference TRBV7-2 and TRBJ2-3, is GAGVSQSPSNKVTEKGKDVELRCDPISGHTALYWYRQSLGQGLEFLIYFQGNSAPDKSGLPSDRFSAERTGGSVSTLTIQRTQQEDSAVYLCASSQGTGGRRDTQYFGPGTRLTVL.

The chain links TRBV5-1 to TRBJ2-3; D unresolved. Germline V gene data show CDR1 as SGHRS and CDR2 as YFSETQ. V lost 3 bases to trimming and J lost 2 bases, with 16 bases between them. The CDR3 totals 16 residues. This CDR3 is CASSSAAGTDTDTQYF. In DNA, the CDR3 is TGCGCCAGCAGCTCCGCGGCCGGAACCGACACAGATACGCAGTATTTT.

CDR3 bases: TGCAGCGTTTCGCGACAGGGTGGGTCTCGTGGCTACACCTTC. Protein sequence: CSVSRQGGSRGYTF. The chain uses TRBV29-1 and TRBJ1-2; 7 positions match TRBD1. The CDR3 is made up of 14 amino acids. Unmatched junction bases numbered 13, after V lost 5 bases and J lost 7 bases. CDR1 SQVTM and CDR2 ANQGSEA come from the germline V gene.

This clone occurred a few times. The chain carries TRBV28 and TRBJ2-7; D is unclear. From germline, CDR1 is MDHEN and CDR2 SYDVKM. Deletions cut 4 bases from V and 0 bases from J, with 13 bases between. The CDR3 sequence is 15 residues long. As DNA, the CDR3 is TGTGCCAGCAGTTCTAGACTCACCCTCTCCTACGAGCAGTACTTC. Translating it yields CASSSRLTLSYEQYF.

The genes are TRBV7-3 and TRBJ2-1; 8 bases agree with TRBD1. CDR3 size: 15 residues. Unmatched junction bases numbered 2, after V lost 4 bases and J lost 0 bases. Looked up from germline, CDR1 is SGHTA and CDR2 is FQGTGA. This CDR3 is CASSYQGASYNEQFF. The CDR3 DNA is TGTGCCAGCAGCTACCAGGGGGCCTCCTACAATGAGCAGTTCTTC.

V and J are TRBV6-5 and TRBJ2-7, with 11 bases aligning to TRBD2. The CDR3 is 14 amino acids. V gave up 4 bases and J gave up 7 bases; unmatched junction bases: 6. Germline V lookup: CDR1 MNHEY, CDR2 SVGAGI. The CDR3 is CASSWTSGLREQYF. The CDR3 coding sequence is TGTGCCAGCAGTTGGACTAGCGGGCTCCGGGAGCAGTACTTC.

This clone was observed a few times. The chain couples TRBV7-9 to TRBJ1-2, with 9 nucleotides matching TRBD1. CDR1 is SEHNR and CDR2 is FQNEAQ in the germline V gene (reference sequence). This CDR3 has 14 residues. V dropped 3 bases and J dropped 2; count of bases not matched to a gene: 1. CDR3 residues: CASSFGTGNYGYTF. The CDR3 DNA is TGTGCCAGCAGCTTCGGGACAGGGAACTATGGCTACACCTTC.

This clone was counted only a few times. The chain carries TRBV7-9 and TRBJ2-2; TRBD1 matches 9 bases. Germline CDR1 reads SEHNR; CDR2 reads FQNEAQ (reference sequence). The trim removed 3 bases at V and 5 bases at J, leaving 4 bases unmatched. This CDR3 region has 15 residues. CDR3 residues: CASSFGQGRTGELFF. CDR3 bases: TGTGCCAGCAGCTTTGGACAGGGGAGGACCGGGGAGCTGTTTTTT.

This clone was observed a handful of times. The chain joins TRBV29-1 to TRBJ2-1; the D gene is possibly TRBD2 (6 bases). The CDR3 has 15 residues. V was trimmed by 0 bases and J by 4 bases, leaving 13 bases between them. Germline values: CDR1 SQVTM, CDR2 ANQGSEA. CDR3: CSVEDGGGVYNEQFF. The CDR3 DNA reads TGCAGCGTTGAAGACGGGGGTGGGGTATACAATGAGCAGTTCTTC.

This clone has a handful of counts. This chain links TRBV29-1 with TRBJ2-7, with 7 bases aligning to TRBD1. The CDR3 consists of 12 residues. V was pared by 6 bases and J by 2 bases, with 4 bases of the junction left unmatched. Germline CDR1 reads SQVTM; CDR2 reads ANQGSEA. The CDR3 nucleotides read TGCAGCGTGGGTCAGGGGGCCTACGAGCAGTACTTC. As protein: CSVGQGAYEQYF.

This clone was detected only a few times. The chain combines TRBV28 with TRBJ2-2, with D possibly TRBD1 on 5 matching bases. Germline-derived CDR1 and CDR2 are MDHEN and SYDVKM. V was clipped by 4 bases and J by 3 bases, with 12 bases between them. This CDR3 has 15 residues. CDR3 coding DNA: TGTGCCAGCAGTTCCTTGCAGGGCTACACCGGGGAGCTGTTTTTT. This sequence encodes CASSSLQGYTGELFF.

This clone was recorded a few times. The genes are TRBV28 and TRBJ2-5, with D possibly matching TRBD2 (6 bases). CDR1 is MDHEN, CDR2 SYDVKM, per germline. This CDR3 has 15 residues. Trimming removed 7 bases from V and 0 bases from J, with 15 bases in between. CDR3 amino acids: CASTTLGDYQETQYF. DNA for the CDR3: TGTGCCAGCACCACTCTAGGGGACTACCAAGAGACCCAGTACTTC.

This clone showed up just a few times. The gene calls are TRBV29-1 and TRBJ1-1; no reliable D call. The V end was cut by 4 bases, the J end by 3 bases, with 15 bases between. Germline CDR1 SQVTM, CDR2 ANQGSEA. This CDR3 has 14 amino acids. This CDR3 reads CSVVTLLRDTEAFF. As DNA, the CDR3 is TGCAGCGTTGTAACTCTTCTTAGGGACACTGAAGCTTTCTTT.

The rearrangement joins TRBV29-1 to TRBJ2-7; 8 nucleotides align to TRBD1. Germline CDR1 SQVTM, CDR2 ANQGSEA. CDR3 length: 13 residues. V trimming: 6 bases; J trimming: 2 bases; junction bases outside the gene matches: 6. The CDR3 loop is CSVKRTGPYEQYF. CDR3 coding DNA: TGCAGCGTAAAGAGGACAGGGCCCTACGAGCAGTACTTC.

The chain is built from TRBV19 and TRBJ1-5; D is ambiguous. The CDR3 extends over 12 amino acids. V was cut by 8 bases and J by 9 bases, with 14 bases left in between. Germline values: CDR1 LNHDA, CDR2 SQIVND (reference sequence). DNA for the CDR3: TGTGCCAGTGCGGACGACATGCGGCCCCAGCATTTT. Encoded protein: CASADDMRPQHF. The entire variable domain, with the rest obtained from reference TRBV19 and TRBJ1-5, is as follows: DGGITQSPKYLFRKEGQNVTLSCEQNLNHDAMYWYRQDPGQGLRLIYYSQIVNDFQKGDIAEGYSVSREKKESFPLTVTSAQKNPTAFYLCASADDMRPQHFGDGTRLSIL.

This clone was counted only a few times. The chain recombines TRBV28 with TRBJ1-1; TRBD1 is a possible D gene (6 bases). V gave up 6 bases and J gave up 3 bases, with 14 bases separating them. Per the germline V gene, CDR1 is MDHEN and CDR2 is SYDVKM. This CDR3 has 14 residues. The chain's CDR3 is CASRVAGDYTEAFF. The CDR3 DNA reads as TGTGCCAGCAGAGTAGCAGGGGACTACACTGAAGCTTTCTTT.

This chain connects TRBV30 to TRBJ1-5; 7 bases line up with TRBD1. The ends lost 7 bases at V and 4 bases at J; junction bases unmatched: 7. Looked up from germline, CDR1 is GTSNPN and CDR2 is SVGIG (reference sequence). This CDR3 spans 13 amino acids. CDR3 protein: CAYQGQINQPQHF. The DNA of the CDR3 is TGTGCCTACCAGGGACAGATTAATCAGCCCCAGCATTTT. Full variable domain (missing parts from reference TRBV30 and TRBJ1-5): SQTIHQWPATLVQPVGSPLSLECTVEGTSNPNLYWYRQAAGRGLQLLFYSVGIGQISSEVPQNLSASRPQDRQFILSSKKLLLSDSGFYLCAYQGQINQPQHFGDGTRLSIL.

The chain couples TRBV2 to TRBJ2-7; maybe TRBD2 (5 bases). V was pared by 4 bases and J by 5 bases, with 12 bases between. The length of the CDR3 is 13 residues. Germline assignment: CDR1 SNHLY and CDR2 FYNNEI. CDR3 residues: CASSGLSRDEQYF. CDR3 sequence (DNA): TGTGCCAGCAGTGGACTCTCGAGGGACGAGCAGTACTTC. Filled out from reference TRBV2 and TRBJ2-7, the complete variable domain reads EPEVTQTPSHQVTQMGQEVILRCVPISNHLYFYWYRQILGQKVEFLVSFYNNEISEKSEIFDDQFSVERPDGSNFTLKIRSTKLEDSAMYFCASSGLSRDEQYFGPGTRLTVT.

This clone was seen only a few times. The rearrangement joins TRBV7-2 to TRBJ2-1; D is unresolved. The CDR3 length is 12 residues. Germline V lookup: CDR1 SGHTA, CDR2 FQGNSA. V was shortened by 0 bases and J by 15 bases, with 12 bases between the two germline ends. Written as DNA, the CDR3 is TGTGCCAGCAGCTTAGCGCGAAACGTCCCGTTCTTC. It encodes CASSLARNVPFF.

The rearrangement joins TRBV5-1 to TRBJ2-1; tentative D call: TRBD2 (6 bases). Germline CDR1 SGHRS, CDR2 YFSETQ. V was cut by 0 bases and J by 5 bases, with 12 bases left in between. The CDR3 contains 15 residues. The CDR3 coding sequence is TGCGCCAGCAGCTTGGCCGGGACTCCCGACAATGAGCAGTTCTTC. Protein product: CASSLAGTPDNEQFF.